This T cell receptor (beta chain) was identified during a study of T cells and Merkel cell carcinoma outcomes. Sequencing used immunoSEQ multiplex PCR; TCRdb keeps in-frame clones, though not all of them. The sample has 9,500 to 15,000 clones; roughly 95% are singletons. This clone was seen a few times. Its cognate antigen is unknown. The CDR3 is 16 residues long. V gave up 5 bases and J gave up 7 bases; unmatched junction bases: 13. Germline assignment: CDR1 MDHEN and CDR2 SYDVKM. Findings and limits, study-wide: Repertoire plus T-cell density reportedly predicted Merkel cell carcinoma outcomes.

The sequence was obtained from a human donor with Merkel cell carcinoma. The chain uses TRBV28 and TRBJ1-5, with 8 positions matching TRBD1. The sample consisted of tumor tissue from Merkel cell carcinoma. The CDR3 coding sequence is TGTGCCAGCAGTCCCCCCTCGACAGGGGATAGACAGCCCCAGCATTTT. This encodes CASSPPSTGDRQPQHF.